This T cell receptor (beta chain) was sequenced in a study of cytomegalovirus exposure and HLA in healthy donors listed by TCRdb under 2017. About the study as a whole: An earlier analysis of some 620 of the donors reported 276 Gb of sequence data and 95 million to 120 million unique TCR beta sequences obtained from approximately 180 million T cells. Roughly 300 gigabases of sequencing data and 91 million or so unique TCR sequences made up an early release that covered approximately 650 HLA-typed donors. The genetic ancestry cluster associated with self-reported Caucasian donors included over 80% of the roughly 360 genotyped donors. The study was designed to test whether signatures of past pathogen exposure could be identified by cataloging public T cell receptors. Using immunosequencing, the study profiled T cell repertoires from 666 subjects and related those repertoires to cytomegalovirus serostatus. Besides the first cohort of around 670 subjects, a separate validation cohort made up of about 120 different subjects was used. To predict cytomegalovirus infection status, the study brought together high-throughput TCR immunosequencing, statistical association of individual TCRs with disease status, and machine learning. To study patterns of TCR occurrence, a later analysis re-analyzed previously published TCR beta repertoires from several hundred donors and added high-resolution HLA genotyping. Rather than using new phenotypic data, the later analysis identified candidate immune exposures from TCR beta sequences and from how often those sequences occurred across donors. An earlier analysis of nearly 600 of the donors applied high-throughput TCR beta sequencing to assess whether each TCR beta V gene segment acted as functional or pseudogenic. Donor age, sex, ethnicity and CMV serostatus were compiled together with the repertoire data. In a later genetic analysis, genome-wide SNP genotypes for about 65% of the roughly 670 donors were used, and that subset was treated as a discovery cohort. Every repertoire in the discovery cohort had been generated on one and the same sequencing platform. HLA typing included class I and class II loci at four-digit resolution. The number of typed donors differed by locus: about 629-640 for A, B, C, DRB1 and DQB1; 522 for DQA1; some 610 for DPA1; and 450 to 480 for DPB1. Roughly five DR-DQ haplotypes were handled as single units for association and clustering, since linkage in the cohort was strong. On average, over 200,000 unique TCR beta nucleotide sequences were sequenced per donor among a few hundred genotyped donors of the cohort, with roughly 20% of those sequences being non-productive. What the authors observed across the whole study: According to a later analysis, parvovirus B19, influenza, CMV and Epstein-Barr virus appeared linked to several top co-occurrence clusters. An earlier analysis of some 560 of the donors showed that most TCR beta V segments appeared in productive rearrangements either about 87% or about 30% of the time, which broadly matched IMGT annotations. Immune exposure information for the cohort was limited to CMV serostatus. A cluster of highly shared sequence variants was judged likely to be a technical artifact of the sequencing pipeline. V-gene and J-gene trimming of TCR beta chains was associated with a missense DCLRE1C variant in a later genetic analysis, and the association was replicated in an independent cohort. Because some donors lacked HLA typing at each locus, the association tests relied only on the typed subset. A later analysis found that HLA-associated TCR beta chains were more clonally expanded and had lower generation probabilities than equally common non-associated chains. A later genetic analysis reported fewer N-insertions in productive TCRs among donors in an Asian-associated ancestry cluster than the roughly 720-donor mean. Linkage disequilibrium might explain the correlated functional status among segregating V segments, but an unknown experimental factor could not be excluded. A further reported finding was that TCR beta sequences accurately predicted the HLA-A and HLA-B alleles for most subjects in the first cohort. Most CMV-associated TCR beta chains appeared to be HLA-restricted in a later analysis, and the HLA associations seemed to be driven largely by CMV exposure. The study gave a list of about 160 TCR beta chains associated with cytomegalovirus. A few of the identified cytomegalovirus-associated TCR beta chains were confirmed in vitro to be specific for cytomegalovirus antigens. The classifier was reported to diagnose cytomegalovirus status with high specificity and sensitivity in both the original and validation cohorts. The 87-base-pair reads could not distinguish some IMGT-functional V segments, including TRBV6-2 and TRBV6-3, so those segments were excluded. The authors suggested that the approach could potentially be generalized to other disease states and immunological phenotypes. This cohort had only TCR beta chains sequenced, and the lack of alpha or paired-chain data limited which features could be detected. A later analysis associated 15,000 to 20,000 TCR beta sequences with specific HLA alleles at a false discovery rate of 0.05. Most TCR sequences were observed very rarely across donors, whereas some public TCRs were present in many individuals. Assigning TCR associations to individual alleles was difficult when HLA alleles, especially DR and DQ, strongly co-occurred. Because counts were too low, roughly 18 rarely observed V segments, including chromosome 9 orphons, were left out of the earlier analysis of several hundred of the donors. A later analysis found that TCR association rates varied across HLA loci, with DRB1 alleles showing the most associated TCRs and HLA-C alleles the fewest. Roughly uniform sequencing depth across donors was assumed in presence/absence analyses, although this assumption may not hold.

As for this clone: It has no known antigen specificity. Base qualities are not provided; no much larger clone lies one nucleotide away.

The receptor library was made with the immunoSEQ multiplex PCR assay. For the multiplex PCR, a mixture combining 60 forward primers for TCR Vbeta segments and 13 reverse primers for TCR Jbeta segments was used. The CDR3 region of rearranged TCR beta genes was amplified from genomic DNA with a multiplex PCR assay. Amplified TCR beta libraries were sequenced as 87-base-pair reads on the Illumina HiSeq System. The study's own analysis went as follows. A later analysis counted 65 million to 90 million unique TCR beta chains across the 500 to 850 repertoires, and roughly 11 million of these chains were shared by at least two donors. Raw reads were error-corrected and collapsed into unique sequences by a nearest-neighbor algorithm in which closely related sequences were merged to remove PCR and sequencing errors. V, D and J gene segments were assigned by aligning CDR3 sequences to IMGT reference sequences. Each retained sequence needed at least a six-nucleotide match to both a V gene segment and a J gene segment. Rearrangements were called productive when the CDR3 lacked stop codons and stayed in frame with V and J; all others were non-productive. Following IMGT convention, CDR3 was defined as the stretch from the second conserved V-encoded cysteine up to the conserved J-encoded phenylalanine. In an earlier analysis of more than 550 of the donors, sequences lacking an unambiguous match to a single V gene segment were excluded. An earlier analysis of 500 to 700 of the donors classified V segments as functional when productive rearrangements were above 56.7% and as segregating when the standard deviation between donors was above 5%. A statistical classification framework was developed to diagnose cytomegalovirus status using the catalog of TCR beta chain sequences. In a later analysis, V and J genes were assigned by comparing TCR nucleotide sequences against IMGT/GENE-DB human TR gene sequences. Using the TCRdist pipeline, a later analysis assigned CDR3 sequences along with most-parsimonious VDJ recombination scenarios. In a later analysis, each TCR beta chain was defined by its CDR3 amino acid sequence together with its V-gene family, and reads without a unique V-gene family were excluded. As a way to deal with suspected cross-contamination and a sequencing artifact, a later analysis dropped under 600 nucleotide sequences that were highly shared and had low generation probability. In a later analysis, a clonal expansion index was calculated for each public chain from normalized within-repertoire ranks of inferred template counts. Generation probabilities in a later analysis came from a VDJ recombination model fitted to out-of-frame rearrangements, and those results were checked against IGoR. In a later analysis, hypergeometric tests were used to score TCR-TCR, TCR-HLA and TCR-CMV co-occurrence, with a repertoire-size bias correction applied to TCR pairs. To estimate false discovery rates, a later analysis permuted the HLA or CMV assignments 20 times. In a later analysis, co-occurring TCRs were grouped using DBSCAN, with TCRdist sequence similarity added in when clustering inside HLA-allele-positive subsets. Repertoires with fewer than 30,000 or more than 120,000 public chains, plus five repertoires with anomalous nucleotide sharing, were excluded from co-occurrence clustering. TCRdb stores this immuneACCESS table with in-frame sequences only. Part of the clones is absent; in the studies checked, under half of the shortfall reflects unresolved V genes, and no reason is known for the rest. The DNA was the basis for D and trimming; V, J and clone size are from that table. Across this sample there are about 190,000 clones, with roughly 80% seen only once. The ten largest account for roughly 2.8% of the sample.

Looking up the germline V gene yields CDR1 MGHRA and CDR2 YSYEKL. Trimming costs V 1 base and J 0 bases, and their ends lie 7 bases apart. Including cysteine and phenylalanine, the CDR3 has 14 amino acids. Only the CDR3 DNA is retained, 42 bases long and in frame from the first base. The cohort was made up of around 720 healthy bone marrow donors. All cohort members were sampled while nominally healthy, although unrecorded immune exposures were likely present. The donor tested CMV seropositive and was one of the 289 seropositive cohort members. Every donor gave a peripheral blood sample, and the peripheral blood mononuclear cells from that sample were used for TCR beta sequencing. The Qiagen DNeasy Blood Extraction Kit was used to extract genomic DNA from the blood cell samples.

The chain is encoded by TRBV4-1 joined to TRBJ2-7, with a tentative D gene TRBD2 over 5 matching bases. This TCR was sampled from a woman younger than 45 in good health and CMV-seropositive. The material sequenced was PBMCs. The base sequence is TGCGCCAGCAGCCAAGGACTAAACTCCTACGAGCAGTACTTC. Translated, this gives CASSQGLNSYEQYF.